The 28 T cell receptor beta chains presented below share a single source sample, sequenced in a study of T cell responses to AZD1222 COVID-19 vaccine. Profiling relied on immunoSEQ multiplex PCR, and the TCRdb table lists in-frame clones only, not all of them. The sample shows about 46,000 clones, about 87% of them seen only once. The source material was peripheral blood, sampled 28 days after the second AZD1222 dose. All receptors derive from an adult who received the AZD1222 COVID-19 vaccine.

The V call is TRBV15, the J call TRBJ1-1; 7 nucleotides line up with TRBD1. V gave up 1 base and J gave up 11 bases; unmatched junction bases: 10. The germline V gene encodes CDR1 LNHNV and CDR2 YYDKDF (reference sequence). This CDR3 region has 14 residues. CDR3 in amino acids: CATSRGDSQRYAFF. The CDR3 coding sequence is TGTGCCACCAGCAGAGGGGACAGCCAGAGGTATGCTTTCTTT.

CDR3 DNA sequence: TGCAGTGCTAGTCCGAGGGGGGGGGAGACCCAGTACTTC. Protein product: CSASPRGGETQYF. V is TRBV20-1 and J is TRBJ2-5, with D perhaps matching TRBD2 (7 bases). The ends were cut back, 3 bases at V and 5 bases at J, with 13 bases in the middle. CDR1 is DFQATT, CDR2 SNEGSKA, per germline (reference sequence). The CDR3 covers 13 residues.

The gene calls are TRBV5-6 and TRBJ1-5; TRBD1 matches 9 bases. The germline V gene encodes CDR1 SGHDT and CDR2 YYEEEE. With 4 bases clipped from V and 2 bases from J, the junction kept 4 bases outside the gene matches. This CDR3 is built from 15 residues. The CDR3, as DNA: TGTGCCAGCAGCATCCGGGACAGGGGCAATCAGCCCCAGCATTTT. Translated: CASSIRDRGNQPQHF.

This chain connects TRBV4-1 to TRBJ1-3; D is unclear. The CDR3 is 14 residues long. V was pared by 1 base and J by 2 bases, with 6 bases between. Germline V CDR1 and CDR2: MGHRA, YSYEKL. CDR3 sequence (DNA): TGCGCCAGCAGCCAAGCCGGGGCTGGAAACACCATATATTTT. It is translated as CASSQAGAGNTIYF.

The V gene is TRBV2, the J gene TRBJ1-6; 7 nucleotides align to TRBD1. Looked up from germline, CDR1 is SNHLY and CDR2 is FYNNEI. V dropped 6 bases and J dropped 7; count of bases not matched to a gene: 6. There are 14 residues in the CDR3. The CDR3 here is CASSATGDNSPLHF. CDR3 in DNA: TGTGCCAGCAGCGCCACAGGGGACAATTCACCCCTCCACTTT.

The chain recombines TRBV7-2 with TRBJ2-1; TRBD1 aligns across 9 bases. The germline gives CDR1 SGHTA, CDR2 FQGNSA. Germline trimming cut 6 bases from V and 6 bases from J; bases unmatched to any gene: 6. The CDR3 covers 14 residues. CDR3 sequence reads: CASRSPGQGNEQFF. The DNA for the CDR3 is TGTGCCAGCAGAAGTCCGGGACAGGGCAATGAGCAGTTCTTC.

This chain connects TRBV10-1 to TRBJ2-1; D perhaps matches TRBD2 (5 bases). Germline CDR1 and CDR2: WNHNN and SYGVQD (reference sequence). CDR3 size: 14 residues. V shed 3 bases and J shed 6 bases, with 12 bases lying between them. The CDR3 coding sequence is TGCGCCAGCAGTGATTCTACCGGAGGCAATGAGCAGTTCTTC. Translated: CASSDSTGGNEQFF.

The chain couples TRBV28 to TRBJ2-7; D assignment may be TRBD1 or TRBD2 (7 bases each). V was shortened by 5 bases and J by 0 bases, with 14 bases between the two germline ends. This CDR3 has 15 residues. Looked up from germline, CDR1 is MDHEN and CDR2 is SYDVKM. CDR3 region: CASSPRGDYSYEQYF. DNA of the CDR3: TGTGCCAGCAGTCCCAGGGGGGACTACTCCTACGAGCAGTACTTC.

The chain couples TRBV7-6 to TRBJ2-1; D is uncertain. Germline V gives CDR1 SGHVS, CDR2 FNYEAQ. V lost 5 bases and J 0 bases, leaving 14 bases between the germline ends. The CDR3 runs to 16 residues. CDR3 bases: TGTGCCAGCAGCGAACCCCACGCGAGCTCCTACAATGAGCAGTTCTTC. As protein: CASSEPHASSYNEQFF.

The rearrangement links TRBV6-5 to TRBJ1-2, with D perhaps TRBD1 (5 bases). This CDR3 contains 14 residues. V gave up 7 bases and J gave up 2 bases, with 14 bases separating them. Looked up from germline, CDR1 is MNHEY and CDR2 is SVGAGI. DNA of the CDR3: TGTGCCAGCACCGATATAGGGGAAAACTATGGCTACACCTTC. Translation: CASTDIGENYGYTF.

The V and J genes are TRBV7-7 and TRBJ2-1, with D perhaps TRBD1 or TRBD2 (5 bases each). This CDR3 contains 13 residues. The germline V and J ends were trimmed by 6 bases and 10 bases, with 16 bases remaining between them. Per the germline V gene, CDR1 is SSHAT and CDR2 is FNYEAQ (reference sequence). The CDR3 region has the DNA TGTGCCAGCAGTCCCGGGGCTTCGGGCGAGCAGTTCTTC. Its protein product is CASSPGASGEQFF.

This clone was picked up a small number of times. The chain employs TRBV7-2 and TRBJ2-1, with 14 bases lining up with TRBD2. Germline V CDR1 and CDR2: SGHTA, FQGNSA. V lost 5 bases, J lost 4 bases, and 13 bases stayed unmatched. The CDR3 loop spans 19 amino acids. CDR3 region: CASSQAGTSGSPLYNEQFF. CDR3 sequence (DNA): TGTGCCAGCAGCCAAGCAGGGACTAGCGGGAGCCCCCTGTACAATGAGCAGTTCTTC.

The rearrangement uses TRBV19 and TRBJ2-7; the D gene is possibly TRBD1 (6 bases). The CDR3 is 14 residues long. The germline gives CDR1 LNHDA, CDR2 SQIVND (reference sequence). The V and J ends lost 7 bases and 6 bases respectively, with 19 bases between them. This CDR3 is CASNPTGSKLEQYF. CDR3 coding DNA: TGTGCCAGTAACCCGACAGGCAGCAAACTCGAGCAGTACTTC.

The chain joins TRBV3-1 (or the pseudogene TRBV3-2) to TRBJ1-1, with 11 bases matching TRBD1. This CDR3 comprises 18 residues. Germline V lookup: CDR1 LGHDT, CDR2 YNNKEL (reference sequence). The V gene end was trimmed by 0 bases and the J gene end by 3 bases; junction bases not matched to a gene: 9. DNA for the CDR3: TGTGCCAGCAGCCAAGATTCGGACAGGGGGCGAGGGGACACTGAAGCTTTCTTT. Encoded protein: CASSQDSDRGRGDTEAFF.

The chain has TRBV27 and TRBJ1-2, with D possibly being TRBD1 (5 bases). This CDR3 is 13 amino acids long. In germline, CDR1 is MNHEY, CDR2 SMNVEV (reference sequence). V lost 6 bases, J lost 7 bases, and 15 bases lay in between. CDR3 DNA: TGTGCCAGCAGGAGCTCAGGGATCGTTGGCTACACCTTC. Protein: CASRSSGIVGYTF.

J is TRBJ1-4 and V is TRBV7-9, with D possibly TRBD1 on 5 matching bases. CDR1 is SEHNR, CDR2 FQNEAQ, per germline (reference sequence). V was pared by 2 bases and J by 3 bases, with 7 bases between. This CDR3 is built from 14 residues. In DNA form, the CDR3 reads TGTGCCAGCAGCTTATCAGGGTCTAATGAAAAACTGTTTTTT. This translates into CASSLSGSNEKLFF.

The V call is TRBV28, the J call TRBJ1-1; maybe TRBD1 (6 bases). The CDR3 sequence is 16 residues long. CDR1 and CDR2 from the germline V gene are MDHEN and SYDVKM. The V gene lost 4 bases and the J gene lost 1 base, with 16 bases spanning the gap. The CDR3 loop reads CASSSPKLTGNTEAFF. DNA of the CDR3: TGTGCCAGCAGTTCTCCTAAATTGACAGGGAACACTGAAGCTTTCTTT. The whole variable domain, filled in from reference TRBV28 and TRBJ1-1, reads DVKVTQSSRYLVKRTGEKVFLECVQDMDHENMFWYRQDPGLGLRLIYFSYDVKMKEKGDIPEGYSVSREKKERFSLILESASTNQTSMYLCASSSPKLTGNTEAFFGQGTRLTVV.

The chain couples TRBV7-9 to TRBJ2-1; 9 nucleotides agree with TRBD1. The CDR3 spans 16 residues. CDR1 and CDR2 (germline): SEHNR, FQNEAQ (reference sequence). V dropped 5 bases and J dropped 0; count of bases not matched to a gene: 5. As DNA, the CDR3 is TGTGCCAGCAGCACCTGGACAGGGGCCTCCTACAATGAGCAGTTCTTC. It yields the protein CASSTWTGASYNEQFF.

The J gene is TRBJ1-1, the V gene TRBV5-1, with 7 nucleotides matching TRBD1. V lost 4 bases and J lost 1; bases outside the gene matches: 7. The CDR3 has 15 amino acids. Germline V gene lookup returns CDR1 SGHRS and CDR2 YFSETQ. CDR3 DNA sequence: TGCGCCAGCAGCATTACAGGGGCCCCGAACACTGAAGCTTTCTTT. It encodes CASSITGAPNTEAFF.

Only one count was recorded for this clone. The rearrangement joins TRBV7-9 to TRBJ1-6; D may be TRBD1 (5 bases). V was trimmed by 3 bases and J by 3 bases, leaving 18 bases between them. This CDR3 is built from 18 residues. The germline V gene encodes CDR1 SEHNR and CDR2 FQNEAQ (reference sequence). The CDR3 loop is CASSLGELTDSYNSPLHF. The CDR3 region has the DNA TGTGCCAGCAGCTTGGGGGAGTTAACCGACAGCTATAATTCACCCCTCCACTTT.

The table lists this clone with a count of one. V and J are TRBV29-1 and TRBJ1-2; D not resolved. The CDR3 spans 13 residues. The V end lost 3 bases, the J end lost 7 bases, and 15 bases lay between the germline ends. Germline V gene sequence: CDR1 SQVTM, CDR2 ANQGSEA. The CDR3 DNA follows: TGCAGCGTTGAGAGGTCACGGTTTTCTGGCTACACCTTC. Its protein is CSVERSRFSGYTF.

The V and J genes are TRBV2 and TRBJ2-7; no firm D call. The CDR3 spans 11 residues. V was cut by 6 bases and J by 3 bases, with 6 bases left in between. Germline V gene sequence: CDR1 SNHLY, CDR2 FYNNEI. The CDR3 reads CASRYSYEQYF. The CDR3 bases are TGTGCCAGCAGGTACAGCTACGAGCAGTACTTC.

The chain links TRBV5-1 to TRBJ2-2; TRBD2 agrees at 7 bases. CDR1 SGHRS and CDR2 YFSETQ come from the germline V gene. The V and J ends lost 0 bases and 1 base, in that order; junction bases with no gene match: 3. The CDR3 length is 16 residues. CDR3 nucleotides: TGCGCCAGCAGCTTGGCACTAGCGATGAACACCGGGGAGCTGTTTTTT. Its protein is CASSLALAMNTGELFF.

This chain joins TRBV6-5 and TRBJ2-1; D may be TRBD1 or TRBD2 (5 bases each). The V gene lost 8 bases and the J gene lost 4 bases, with 15 bases spanning the gap. Germline V gene lookup returns CDR1 MNHEY and CDR2 SVGAGI. This CDR3 spans 14 amino acids. In DNA form, the CDR3 reads TGTGCCAGCTGGGGCCCTACTAGTTACAATGAGCAGTTCTTC. It encodes CASWGPTSYNEQFF.

J is TRBJ1-2 and V is TRBV6-1; D might be TRBD1 (6 bases). Germline CDR1 reads MNHNS; CDR2 reads SASEGT. The CDR3 has 14 amino acids. Trimming shortened V by 2 bases and J by 6 bases, and 13 bases separated the two germline ends. CDR3 coding DNA: TGTGCCAGCAGTGAATCCCAACACAGGGATGGCTACACCTTC. Protein: CASSESQHRDGYTF.

The chain combines TRBV7-9 with TRBJ2-7; unclear D gene. The germline V gene has CDR1 SEHNR and CDR2 FQNEAQ (reference sequence). The length of the CDR3 is 14 residues. Trimming removed 1 base at V and 2 bases at J, with 9 bases between. The DNA for the CDR3 is TGTGCCAGCAGCTTAGGTCCGGTCCCCTACGAGCAGTACTTC. It is translated as CASSLGPVPYEQYF.

The sample holds one count of this clone. This chain uses TRBV27 with TRBJ1-2, with D possibly being TRBD1 (6 bases). V lost 4 bases and J 7 bases, leaving 13 bases between the germline ends. CDR3 length: 13 amino acids. CDR1 is MNHEY and CDR2 is SMNVEV in the germline V gene (reference sequence). CDR3 amino acids: CASSWGRDGGYTF. CDR3 sequence (DNA): TGTGCCAGCAGTTGGGGGCGGGATGGTGGCTACACCTTC.

CDR3 nucleotides: TGTGCCAGTAGTATAGGACTAGCGGGGAACGAGCAGTACTTC. As protein: CASSIGLAGNEQYF. The chain employs TRBV19 and TRBJ2-7; 11 positions match TRBD2. Trimming cost V 1 base and J 5 bases; bases outside gene matches: 1. This CDR3 has 14 residues. Germline V lookup: CDR1 LNHDA, CDR2 SQIVND (reference sequence).